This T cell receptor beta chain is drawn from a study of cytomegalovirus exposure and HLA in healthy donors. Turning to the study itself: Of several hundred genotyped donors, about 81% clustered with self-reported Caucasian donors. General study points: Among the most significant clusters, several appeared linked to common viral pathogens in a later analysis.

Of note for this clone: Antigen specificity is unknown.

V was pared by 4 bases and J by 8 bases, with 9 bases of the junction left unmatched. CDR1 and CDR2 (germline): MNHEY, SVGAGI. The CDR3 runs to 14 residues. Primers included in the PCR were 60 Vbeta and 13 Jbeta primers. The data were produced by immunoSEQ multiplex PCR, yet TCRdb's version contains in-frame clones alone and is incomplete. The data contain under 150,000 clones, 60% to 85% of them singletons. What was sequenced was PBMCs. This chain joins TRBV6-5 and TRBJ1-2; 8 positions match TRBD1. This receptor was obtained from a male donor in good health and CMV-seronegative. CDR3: CASSLRTGTGGYTF. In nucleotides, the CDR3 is TGTGCCAGCAGTTTACGGACAGGGACGGGCGGCTACACCTTC.